Below are 30 T cell receptor beta chains sequenced from a single sample in a study of blood T cell repertoires in COVID-19. Profiling relied on immunoSEQ multiplex PCR, and the TCRdb table lists in-frame clones only, not all of them. The table lists about 110,000 clones, roughly 80% of them singletons. The sequenced sample consisted of peripheral blood. The receptors stem from a woman aged 80 or over with acute or convalescent COVID-19.

This clone was detected once. V gene TRBV19 combines with J gene TRBJ2-5; 9 bases match TRBD1. V lost 5 bases and J lost 7; bases outside the gene matches: 11. The CDR3 has 15 amino acids. CDR1 is LNHDA and CDR2 is SQIVND in the germline V gene (reference sequence). The CDR3 bases are TGTGCCAGTAGTCCGAAGGGGGGACAGGGAGTGACCCAGTACTTC. It encodes CASSPKGGQGVTQYF.

V is TRBV6-2 or TRBV6-3 and J is TRBJ1-6; no clear D. Germline CDR1 MNHEY, CDR2 SVGEGT. The CDR3 consists of 15 residues. V lost 5 bases to trimming and J lost 7 bases, with 15 bases between them. The CDR3 region is CASSLGKTGNSPLHF. The CDR3 DNA sequence: TGTGCCAGCAGTCTCGGGAAAACCGGCAATTCACCCCTCCACTTT.

A remark on this clone: The identical CDR3 is also encoded by other nucleotide sequences in the sample. The chain employs TRBV6-5 and TRBJ1-1; maybe TRBD1 (6 bases). The ends were cut back, 5 bases at V and 5 bases at J, with 12 bases in the middle. Germline CDR1 and CDR2: MNHEY and SVGAGI. CDR3 length: 13 residues. As DNA, the CDR3 is TGTGCCAGCAGTCCAGGGGAGAGGACTGAAGCTTTCTTT. Translated, it gives CASSPGERTEAFF.

In this sample, this clone turned up once. This chain uses TRBV7-2 with TRBJ2-3, with TRBD2 matching 11 bases. Trimming cost V 8 bases and J 7 bases; bases outside gene matches: 8. The CDR3 spans 14 residues. From germline, CDR1 is SGHTA and CDR2 FQGNSA. The CDR3: CASQQVAGGNTQYF. CDR3 nucleotide sequence: TGTGCCAGCCAGCAGGTAGCGGGAGGGAATACGCAGTATTTT.

The CDR3 spells CAISGGTGSGNEKLFF. The CDR3 coding sequence is TGTGCCATCAGTGGAGGGACAGGGAGTGGGAATGAAAAACTGTTTTTT. The chain carries TRBV10-3 and TRBJ1-4, with 9 bases identical to TRBD1. Germline lookup yields CDR1 ENHRY and CDR2 SYGVKD. This CDR3 is built from 16 residues. V shed 4 bases and J 5 bases; nucleotides not matched to a gene: 8.

The CDR3 is CASKRYSGHESYNEQFF. In DNA form, the CDR3 reads TGCGCCAGCAAACGCTATAGCGGGCATGAATCCTACAATGAGCAGTTCTTC. V usage is TRBV5-1 and J usage is TRBJ2-1; TRBD2 aligns across 7 bases. CDR1 and CDR2 from the germline V gene are SGHRS and YFSETQ. The CDR3 length is 17 residues. The J segment lost 1 base and the V segment lost 6 bases, leaving 13 bases of the junction unmatched.

The V gene is TRBV5-1, the J gene TRBJ2-5; D call uncertain. CDR1 is SGHRS and CDR2 is YFSETQ in the germline V gene. The V and J ends lost 4 bases and 0 bases respectively, with 7 bases between them. The CDR3 runs to 13 residues. In nucleotides, the CDR3 is TGCGCCAGCAGCACCCGGGACCAAGAGACCCAGTACTTC. Translated: CASSTRDQETQYF.

This chain joins TRBV6-5 and TRBJ1-1, with 10 positions matching TRBD1. Germline V gene lookup returns CDR1 MNHEY and CDR2 SVGAGI. CDR3 length: 15 residues. V dropped 7 bases and J dropped 5; count of bases not matched to a gene: 10. In nucleotides, the CDR3 is TGTGCCAGCACCCCCCGGGACAGGGGATGGACTGAAGCTTTCTTT. This sequence encodes CASTPRDRGWTEAFF.

This chain joins TRBV19 and TRBJ2-5, with 14 bases fitting TRBD2. CDR1 LNHDA and CDR2 SQIVND come from the germline V gene (reference sequence). Trimming took 5 bases from V and 1 from J; bases not matched to a gene: 6. The CDR3 length is 17 residues. The CDR3 DNA sequence: TGTGCCAGTAGTTCCGCCGGACTAGCGGGAGGCCAAGAGACCCAGTACTTC. Amino acid sequence: CASSSAGLAGGQETQYF.

The V gene is TRBV19, the J gene TRBJ2-2; tentatively, D is TRBD1 (5 bases). The V gene lost 3 bases and the J gene lost 7 bases, with 15 bases spanning the gap. Germline V gives CDR1 LNHDA, CDR2 SQIVND (reference sequence). This CDR3 is built from 15 residues. CDR3 residues: CASSIGQGWDGELFF. The CDR3 region has the DNA TGTGCCAGTAGTATCGGGCAGGGATGGGACGGGGAGCTGTTTTTT.

This chain connects TRBV7-6 to TRBJ1-4; 8 nucleotides align to TRBD1. Losses at the gene ends were 2 bases for V and 8 bases for J; bases not matched to a gene: 7. The CDR3 is 15 residues long. The germline V gene has CDR1 SGHVS and CDR2 FNYEAQ. CDR3 bases: TGTGCCAGCAGCTTACGGGCAGGGGGCAGGGAAAAACTGTTTTTT. Amino acids: CASSLRAGGREKLFF.

J is TRBJ1-5 and V is TRBV6-5; 7 bases fit TRBD1. The CDR3 totals 14 residues. Germline assignment: CDR1 MNHEY and CDR2 SVGAGI. V trimming: 4 bases; J trimming: 4 bases; junction bases outside the gene matches: 4. The CDR3 here is CASSLTGLNQPQHF. The DNA of the CDR3 is TGTGCCAGCAGTTTGACAGGGTTGAATCAGCCCCAGCATTTT.

The chain has TRBV2 and TRBJ2-5; D is uncertain. Trimming stripped 2 bases from V and 3 bases from J, with 10 bases between. The CDR3 has 14 residues. CDR1 is SNHLY and CDR2 is FYNNEI in the germline V gene. CDR3 bases: TGTGCCAGCAGTGAACGACCTAGGAAAGAGACCCAGTACTTC. As protein: CASSERPRKETQYF.

The chain uses TRBV5-1 and TRBJ2-1, with D possibly TRBD1 on 5 matching bases. CDR3 length: 18 residues. Germline assignment: CDR1 SGHRS and CDR2 YFSETQ. The V end lost 0 bases, the J end lost 1 base, and 17 bases lay between the germline ends. The DNA for the CDR3 is TGCGCCAGCAGCTTGGAGGGGTACGGCGGTCCTTCCTACAATGAGCAGTTCTTC. It yields the protein CASSLEGYGGPSYNEQFF.

The chain couples TRBV6-1 to TRBJ2-7; D possibly corresponds to TRBD2 (5 bases). Trimming took 3 bases from V and 3 from J, leaving 15 bases between them. The germline V gene has CDR1 MNHNS and CDR2 SASEGT. CDR3 length: 15 amino acids. CDR3 sequence: CASSEVASLYYEQYV. The CDR3 DNA is TGTGCCAGCAGTGAGGTAGCGAGCTTGTACTACGAGCAGTACGTC.

V usage is TRBV2 and J usage is TRBJ1-4; TRBD1 matches at 7 bases. The ends lost 6 bases at V and 5 bases at J; junction bases unmatched: 9. The CDR3 consists of 15 residues. CDR1 and CDR2 (germline): SNHLY, FYNNEI. The CDR3 coding sequence is TGTGCCAGCAGGTCACAGGGGATATTAAATGAAAAACTGTTTTTT. Its protein product is CASRSQGILNEKLFF.

A word on this clone: A read error may account for a junction end that differs from germline. The chain has TRBV2 and TRBJ2-7; TRBD1 matches at 10 bases. Germline values: CDR1 SNHLY, CDR2 FYNNEI. The CDR3 loop spans 14 amino acids. The CDR3 region is CASSENLKAGQGIF. The CDR3, as DNA: TGTGCCAGCAGTGAAAATTTAAAGGCGGGACAGGGGATTTTC. Based on the CDR3 plus reference TRBV2 and TRBJ2-7, the full variable domain is EPEVTQTPSHQVTQMGQEVILRCVPISNHLYFYWYRQILGQKVEFLVSFYNNEISEKSEIFDDQFSVERPDGSNFTLKIRSTKLEDSAMYFCASSENLKAGQGIFGPGTRLTVT.

This clone was observed a handful of times. This sequence joins TRBV21-1 and TRBJ2-7; the table's TRBD2 call for D was not verified on the DNA. TRBV21-1 is annotated as a pseudogene. The CDR3 is made up of 15 amino acids. CDR3 DNA sequence: TGTGCCAGCAGCAAATGGCGAGGAAGCTCCTACGAGCAGTACTTC. It encodes CASSKWRGSSYEQYF.

The gene calls are TRBV3-1 (or the pseudogene TRBV3-2) and TRBJ2-7, with TRBD1 identical over 11 bases. The CDR3 loop spans 15 amino acids. From germline, CDR1 is LGHDT and CDR2 YNNKEL (reference sequence). Trimming cost V 2 bases and J 4 bases; bases outside gene matches: 4. The CDR3 spells CASSQRTGGFYEQYF. CDR3 coding DNA: TGTGCCAGCAGCCAAAGGACAGGGGGCTTTTACGAGCAGTACTTC.

This clone was seen only a few times. The chain links TRBV28 to TRBJ1-2, with 7 bases aligning to TRBD1. Germline V CDR1 and CDR2: MDHEN, SYDVKM. After removal of 4 bases from V and 6 bases from J, the junction contained 2 bases not matched to a gene. The CDR3 spans 12 residues. The DNA for the CDR3 is TGTGCCAGCAGTTGGGGACAGCATGGCTACACCTTC. Translating it yields CASSWGQHGYTF.

This rearrangement joins TRBV24-1 to TRBJ1-5; no definite D call. Trimming removed 1 base from V and 6 bases from J, with 9 bases in between. This CDR3 contains 14 residues. Germline V gene lookup returns CDR1 KGHDR and CDR2 SFDVKD. The CDR3 region is CATSDFTSGQPQHF. The CDR3 DNA reads as TGTGCCACCAGTGATTTCACGTCAGGTCAGCCCCAGCATTTT.

This chain links TRBV28 with TRBJ1-2; possibly TRBD1 for D (6 bases). Deletions cut 2 bases from V and 4 bases from J, with 14 bases between. CDR1 MDHEN and CDR2 SYDVKM come from the germline V gene. The CDR3 sequence is 15 residues long. DNA of the CDR3: TGTGCCAGCAGTTTAGGAGGGGGGGACGGCTATGGCTACACCTTC. Protein sequence: CASSLGGGDGYGYTF.

CDR3 loop: CASETQRENSYEQYV. DNA for the CDR3: TGTGCTAGTGAGACCCAGCGGGAGAACTCCTACGAGCAGTACGTC. The chain links TRBV12-5 to TRBJ2-7; 8 bases match TRBD2. With 7 bases clipped from V and 0 bases from J, the junction kept 8 bases outside the gene matches. The CDR3 runs to 15 residues. CDR1 and CDR2 (germline): LGHNT, FRNRAP.

This chain joins TRBV6-6 and TRBJ1-6; 7 bases agree with TRBD1. CDR1 and CDR2 (germline): MNHNY, SVGAGI (reference sequence). J gave up 9 bases and V 7 bases, and 9 bases lay outside the gene matches. CDR3 length: 14 residues. The CDR3: CASTHDRVSSPLHF. The CDR3 DNA follows: TGTGCCAGCACTCACGACAGGGTTAGTTCACCCCTCCACTTT.

This clone was counted only a few times. The V call is TRBV24-1, the J call TRBJ2-7; 10 bases agree with TRBD2. CDR3 length: 17 residues. Germline V gene lookup returns CDR1 KGHDR and CDR2 SFDVKD. J lost 4 bases, V lost 0 bases, and 8 bases had no gene match. The chain's CDR3 is CATSDLGLAGAGYEQYV. In nucleotides, the CDR3 is TGTGCCACCAGTGATTTGGGGCTAGCGGGGGCGGGATACGAGCAGTACGTC.

This chain uses TRBV11-2 with TRBJ1-5, with 8 positions matching TRBD1. The CDR3 extends over 14 amino acids. V lost 5 bases and J lost 6; bases outside the gene matches: 6. The germline CDR1 and CDR2 sequences are SGHAT and FQNNGV. Here the CDR3 DNA reads TGTGCCAGCAGCGCAGACAGGGGTGGTCAGCCCCAGCATTTT. Translation gives CASSADRGGQPQHF.

The rearrangement joins TRBV11-2 to TRBJ2-3, with TRBD2 matching over 7 bases. Germline values: CDR1 SGHAT, CDR2 FQNNGV. V was pared by 4 bases and J by 2 bases, with 6 bases of the junction left unmatched. The CDR3 is 15 amino acids. The CDR3 bases are TGTGCCAGCAGCTGGGCGGGAGCCACCACAGATACGCAGTATTTT. As protein: CASSWAGATTDTQYF.

This chain links TRBV19 with TRBJ2-1; 9 bases line up with TRBD2. This CDR3 is 14 amino acids long. Trimming removed 8 bases from V and 2 bases from J; junction bases left unmatched: 4. Germline CDR1 and CDR2: LNHDA and SQIVND (reference sequence). CDR3 coding DNA: TGTGCCAGTGGCGGGAGGGCAACCTACAATGAGCAGTTCTTC. Protein product: CASGGRATYNEQFF.

The rearrangement joins TRBV7-9 to TRBJ2-2; D is uncertain. Germline-derived CDR1 and CDR2 are SEHNR and FQNEAQ (reference sequence). There are 16 residues in the CDR3. V was shortened by 6 bases and J by 0 bases, with 14 bases between the two germline ends. DNA for the CDR3: TGTGCCAGCAGGCACACCGGGTTGCCGAACACCGGGGAGCTGTTTTTT. This translates into CASRHTGLPNTGELFF.

This clone was observed once. The CDR3 region is CASCPRDRSTDTQYF. The DNA for the CDR3 is TGTGCCAGCTGCCCGAGGGACAGGAGCACAGATACGCAGTATTTT. This chain joins TRBV27 and TRBJ2-3; TRBD1 matches 8 bases. The V gene's germline CDR1 is MNHEY and CDR2 SMNVEV (reference sequence). V shed 8 bases and J 0 bases; nucleotides not matched to a gene: 7. This CDR3 is 15 amino acids long.